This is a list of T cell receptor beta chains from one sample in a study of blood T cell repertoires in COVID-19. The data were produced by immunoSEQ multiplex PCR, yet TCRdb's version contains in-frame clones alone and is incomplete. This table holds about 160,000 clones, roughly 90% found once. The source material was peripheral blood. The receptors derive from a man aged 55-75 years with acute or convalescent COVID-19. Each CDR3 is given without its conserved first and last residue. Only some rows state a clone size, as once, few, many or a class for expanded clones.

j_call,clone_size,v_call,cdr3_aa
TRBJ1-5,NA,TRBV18,ASSPRQTGSGQPQH
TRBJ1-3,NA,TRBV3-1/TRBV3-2,ASSPVPMAAGNTIY
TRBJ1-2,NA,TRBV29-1,SVEGGQISNYGYT
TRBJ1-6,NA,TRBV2,ASSRVGDNSPLH
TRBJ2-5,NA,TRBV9,ASSPPLQETQY
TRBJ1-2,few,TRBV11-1,ASSRPGQGTIGYT
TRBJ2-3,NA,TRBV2,ASSDGIADTQY
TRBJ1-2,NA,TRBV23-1,ASSQSQGTGPNYGYT
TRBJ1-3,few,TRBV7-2,ASSLAFESGNTIY
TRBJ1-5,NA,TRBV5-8,ASSFGQGAYQPQH
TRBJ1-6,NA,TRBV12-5,ASGLVSSYNSSLH
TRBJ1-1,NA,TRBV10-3,ATGRTGKDTEAF
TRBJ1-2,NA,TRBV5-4,ASSPQGQGEGYT
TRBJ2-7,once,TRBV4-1,ASSHGIDEQY
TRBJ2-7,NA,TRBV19,ASSKEQTGTGGSY
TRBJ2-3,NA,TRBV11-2,ASSPGRDQRSNTQY
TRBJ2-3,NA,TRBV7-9,ASSPDSVYRGGGQY
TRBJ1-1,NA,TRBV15,ATSRGGQIGAEAF
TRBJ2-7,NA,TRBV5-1,ASTNLNSLEQY
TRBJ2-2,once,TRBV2,ASWDRASTGELF
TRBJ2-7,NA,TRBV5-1,ASSSRAGAGEQY
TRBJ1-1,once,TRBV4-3,ASSPLGTGAEAF
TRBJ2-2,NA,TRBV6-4,ASSGQGTGELF
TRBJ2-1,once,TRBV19,ASSIPGQGTNNEQF
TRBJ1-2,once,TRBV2,ASSASPGGIGYT
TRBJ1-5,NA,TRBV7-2,ASSPMTGPWSQPQH
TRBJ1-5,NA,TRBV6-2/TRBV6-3,ASSRDSLTYQPQH
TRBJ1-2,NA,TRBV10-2,ASSLGGGPDGYT
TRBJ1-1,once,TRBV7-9,ASSLAEGRRTEAF
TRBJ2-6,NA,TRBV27,ASRTDTQGAGANVLT
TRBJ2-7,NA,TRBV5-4,ASSLGQGAFLEY
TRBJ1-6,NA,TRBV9,ASSVAGAKDSPLH
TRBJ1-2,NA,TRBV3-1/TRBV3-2,ASSQDRGRYGYT
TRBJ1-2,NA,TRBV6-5,ASSTTDRVLGYT
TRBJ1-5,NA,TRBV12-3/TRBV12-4,ASSFRGQPQH
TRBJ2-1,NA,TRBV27,ASSPRDTIYNEQF
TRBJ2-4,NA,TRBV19,ASAGRAKNIQY
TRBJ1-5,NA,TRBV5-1,ASSLTGQRDQPQH
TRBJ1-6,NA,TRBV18,ASSPLKGGVSPLH
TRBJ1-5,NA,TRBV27,ASSLRGQGGQPQH
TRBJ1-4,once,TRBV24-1,ATSDARQTDEKLF
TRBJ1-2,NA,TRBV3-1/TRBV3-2,ASSQRQGASEGYT
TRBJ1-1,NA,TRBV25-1,ASSVDVSRKNTEAF
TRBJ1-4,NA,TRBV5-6,ASSLDRGLDFEKLF
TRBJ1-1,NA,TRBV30,AWDSLGGTEAF
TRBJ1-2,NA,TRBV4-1,ASSQEVSRGPNYGYT
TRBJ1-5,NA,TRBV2,ASSGTGKWGNQPQH
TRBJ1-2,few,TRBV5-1,ASSRDRGPRYGYT
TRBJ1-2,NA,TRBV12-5,ASGSLRDSYGYT
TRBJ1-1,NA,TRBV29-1,STGRNTEAF
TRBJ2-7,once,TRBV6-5,ASSYSGSEQY
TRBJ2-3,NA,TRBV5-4,ASSLGTRDTDTQY
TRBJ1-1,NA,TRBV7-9,ASMKSMNTEAF
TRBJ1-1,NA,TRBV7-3,ASSLVGTAYTEAF
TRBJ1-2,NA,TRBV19,ASMEGTGAEYGYT
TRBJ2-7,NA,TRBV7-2,ASSLDGWDRDSYEQY
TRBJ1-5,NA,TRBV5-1,ASSLDRGNQPQH
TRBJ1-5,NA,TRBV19,ASSPRQGANSNQPQH